The entry that follows covers one T cell receptor (beta chain) sequence. The data were obtained in a study of control samples from healthy donors and cancer patients. Sequenced by immunoSEQ multiplex PCR; TCRdb stores in-frame clones only, minus some. Among about 110,000 clones, 70% to 85% were seen once, and the ten largest hold about 5.9%. Per the germline V gene, CDR1 is LGHDT and CDR2 is YNNKEL (reference sequence). The CDR3 extends over 14 amino acids. V gave up 4 bases and J gave up 1 base; unmatched junction bases: 1. The rearrangement uses TRBV3-1 (or the pseudogene TRBV3-2) and TRBJ1-5; TRBD1 matches 7 bases. This TCR was recovered from a man aged 18 to 30 in good health. Sample: blood. The CDR3 here is CASSPTGSNQPQHF. The CDR3 nucleotides read TGTGCCAGCAGCCCGACAGGGAGCAATCAGCCCCAGCATTTT.